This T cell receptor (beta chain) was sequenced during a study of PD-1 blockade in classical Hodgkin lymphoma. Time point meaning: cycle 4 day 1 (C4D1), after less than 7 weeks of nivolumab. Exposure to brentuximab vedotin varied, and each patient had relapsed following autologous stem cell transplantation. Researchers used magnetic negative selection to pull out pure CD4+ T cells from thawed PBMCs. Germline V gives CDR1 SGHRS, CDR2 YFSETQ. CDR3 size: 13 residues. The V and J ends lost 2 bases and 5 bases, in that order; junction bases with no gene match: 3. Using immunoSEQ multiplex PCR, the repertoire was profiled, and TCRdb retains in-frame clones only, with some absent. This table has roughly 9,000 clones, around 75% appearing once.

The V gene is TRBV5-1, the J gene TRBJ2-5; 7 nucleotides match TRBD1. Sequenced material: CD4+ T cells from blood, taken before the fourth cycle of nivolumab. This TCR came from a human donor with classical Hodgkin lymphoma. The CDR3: CASSFYRGETQYF. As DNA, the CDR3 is TGCGCCAGCAGCTTTTACAGGGGCGAGACCCAGTACTTC.